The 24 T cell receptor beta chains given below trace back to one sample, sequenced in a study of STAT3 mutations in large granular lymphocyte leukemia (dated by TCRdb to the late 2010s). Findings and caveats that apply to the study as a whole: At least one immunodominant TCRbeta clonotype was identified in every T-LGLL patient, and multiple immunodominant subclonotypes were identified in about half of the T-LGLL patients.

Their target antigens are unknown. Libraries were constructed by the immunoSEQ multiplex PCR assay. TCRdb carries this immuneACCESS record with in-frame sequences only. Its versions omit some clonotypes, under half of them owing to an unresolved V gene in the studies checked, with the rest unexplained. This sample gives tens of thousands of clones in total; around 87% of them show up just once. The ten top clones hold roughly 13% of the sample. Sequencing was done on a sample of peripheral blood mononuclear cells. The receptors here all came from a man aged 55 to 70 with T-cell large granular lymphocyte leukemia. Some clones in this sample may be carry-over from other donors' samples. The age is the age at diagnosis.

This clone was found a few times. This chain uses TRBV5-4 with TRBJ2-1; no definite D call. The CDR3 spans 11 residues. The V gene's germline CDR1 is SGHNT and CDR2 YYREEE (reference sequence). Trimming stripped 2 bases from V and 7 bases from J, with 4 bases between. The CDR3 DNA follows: TGTGCCAGCAGCTTAATTAATGAGCAGTTCTTC. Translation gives CASSLINEQFF.

CDR3 coding DNA: TGTGCCAGCAGCAGGGACACCCAGGCGGATCAGCCCCAGCATTTT. Amino acid sequence: CASSRDTQADQPQHF. The chain carries TRBV2 and TRBJ1-5; possible D gene TRBD1, 6 bases. V was shortened by 6 bases and J by 5 bases, with 17 bases between the two germline ends. Germline V CDR1 and CDR2: SNHLY, FYNNEI. The CDR3 runs 15 residues.

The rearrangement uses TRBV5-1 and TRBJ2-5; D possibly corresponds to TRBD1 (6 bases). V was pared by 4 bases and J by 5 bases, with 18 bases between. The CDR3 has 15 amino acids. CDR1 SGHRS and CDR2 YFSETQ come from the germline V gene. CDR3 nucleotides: TGCGCCAGCAGCCCCCATCAACAGGGTGTGGAGACCCAGTACTTC. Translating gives CASSPHQQGVETQYF.

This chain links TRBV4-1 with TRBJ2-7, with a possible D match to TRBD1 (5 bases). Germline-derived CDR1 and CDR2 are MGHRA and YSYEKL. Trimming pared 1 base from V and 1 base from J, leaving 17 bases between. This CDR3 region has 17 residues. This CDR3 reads CASSQVTQAIGSYEQYF. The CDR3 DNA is TGCGCCAGCAGCCAAGTTACACAGGCGATCGGTTCCTACGAGCAGTACTTC.

The CDR3 region is CASSHSTNGGGGEQYF. The DNA of the CDR3 is TGCGCCAGCAGCCATTCGACTAACGGGGGAGGGGGCGAGCAGTACTTC. The chain links TRBV4-1 to TRBJ2-7, with a weak D call TRBD2 (7 bases). V lost 3 bases to trimming and J lost 6 bases, with 21 bases between them. CDR1 is MGHRA and CDR2 is YSYEKL in the germline V gene. The CDR3 is 16 residues long.

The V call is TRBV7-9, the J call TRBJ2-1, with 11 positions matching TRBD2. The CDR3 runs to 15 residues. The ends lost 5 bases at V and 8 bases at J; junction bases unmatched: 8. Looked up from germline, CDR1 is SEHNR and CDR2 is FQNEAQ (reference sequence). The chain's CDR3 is CASSLGLAGGDEQFF. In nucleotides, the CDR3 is TGTGCCAGCAGCCTCGGGCTAGCGGGAGGTGATGAGCAGTTCTTC.

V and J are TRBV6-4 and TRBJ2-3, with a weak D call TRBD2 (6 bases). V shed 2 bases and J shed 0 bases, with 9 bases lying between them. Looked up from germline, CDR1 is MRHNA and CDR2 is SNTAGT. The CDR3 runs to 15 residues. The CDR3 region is CASSDMGLSTDTQYF. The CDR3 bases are TGTGCCAGCAGTGACATGGGACTTAGCACAGATACGCAGTATTTT.

As DNA, the CDR3 is TGTGCCAGCAGCTTGCTTATTACTAGCGGAACTTCCTACAATGAGCAGTTCTTC. Its translation is CASSLLITSGTSYNEQFF. The chain has TRBV5-4 and TRBJ2-1; TRBD2 agrees at 8 bases. After removal of 1 base from V and 1 base from J, the junction contained 10 bases not matched to a gene. This CDR3 is 18 amino acids long. CDR1 is SGHNT, CDR2 YYREEE, per germline (reference sequence).

CDR3 sequence (DNA): TGCGCCAGCAGCTTGGGTTCCGGGATCCAAGAGACCCAGTACTTC. Protein sequence: CASSLGSGIQETQYF. The chain employs TRBV5-1 and TRBJ2-5; maybe TRBD2 (5 bases). V was shortened by 0 bases and J by 1 base, with 10 bases between the two germline ends. The CDR3 consists of 15 residues. Germline CDR1 and CDR2: SGHRS and YFSETQ.

DNA of the CDR3: TGCGCCAGCAGCCTAGGACAGTCGAGTGGGGAGACCCAGTACTTC. Its translation is CASSLGQSSGETQYF. The V gene is TRBV5-1, the J gene TRBJ2-5; a possible D gene is TRBD1 (6 bases). The germline V and J ends were trimmed by 4 bases and 5 bases, with 18 bases remaining between them. CDR3 size: 15 residues. The V gene's germline CDR1 is SGHRS and CDR2 YFSETQ.

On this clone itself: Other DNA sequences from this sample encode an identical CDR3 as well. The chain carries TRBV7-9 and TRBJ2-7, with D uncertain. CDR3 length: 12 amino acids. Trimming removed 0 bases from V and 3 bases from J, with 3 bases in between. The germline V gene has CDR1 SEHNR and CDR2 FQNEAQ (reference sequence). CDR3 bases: TGTGCCAGCAGCTTAGCGAACTACGAGCAGTACTTC. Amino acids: CASSLANYEQYF.

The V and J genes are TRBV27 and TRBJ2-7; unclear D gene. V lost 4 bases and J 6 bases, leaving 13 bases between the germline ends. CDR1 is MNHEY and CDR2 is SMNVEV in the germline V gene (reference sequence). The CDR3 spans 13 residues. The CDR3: CASSSPKASEQYF. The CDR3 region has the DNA TGTGCCAGCAGTTCCCCAAAAGCGAGCGAGCAGTACTTC.

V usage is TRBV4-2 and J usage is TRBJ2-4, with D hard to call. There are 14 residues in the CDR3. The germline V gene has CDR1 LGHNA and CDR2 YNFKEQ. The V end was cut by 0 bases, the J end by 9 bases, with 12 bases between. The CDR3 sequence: CASSQDLGYGIQYF. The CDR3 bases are TGTGCCAGCAGCCAAGATCTAGGCTATGGCATTCAGTACTTC.

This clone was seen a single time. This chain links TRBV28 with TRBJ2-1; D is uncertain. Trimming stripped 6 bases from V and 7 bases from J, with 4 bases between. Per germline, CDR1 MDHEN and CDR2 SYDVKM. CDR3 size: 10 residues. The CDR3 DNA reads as TGTGCCAGCAGCAATAATGAGCAGTTCTTC. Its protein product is CASSNNEQFF.

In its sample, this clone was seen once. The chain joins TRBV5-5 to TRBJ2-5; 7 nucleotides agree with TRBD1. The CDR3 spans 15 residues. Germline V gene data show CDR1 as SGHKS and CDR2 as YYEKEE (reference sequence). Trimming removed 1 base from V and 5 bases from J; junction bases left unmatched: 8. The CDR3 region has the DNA TGTGCCAGCAGCTTGCAAGTAGACAGGGTGGAGACCCAGTACTTC. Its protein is CASSLQVDRVETQYF.

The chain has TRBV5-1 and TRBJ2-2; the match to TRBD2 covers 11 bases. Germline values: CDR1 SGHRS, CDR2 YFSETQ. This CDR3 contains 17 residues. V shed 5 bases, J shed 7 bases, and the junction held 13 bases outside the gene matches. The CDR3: CASRRELAGGPNGELFF. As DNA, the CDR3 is TGCGCCAGCAGGAGAGAATTAGCGGGAGGGCCCAACGGGGAGCTGTTTTTT.

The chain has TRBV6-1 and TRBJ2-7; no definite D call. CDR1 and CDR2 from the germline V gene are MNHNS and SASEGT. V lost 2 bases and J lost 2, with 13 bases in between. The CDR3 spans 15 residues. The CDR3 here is CASSERAGSPYEQYF. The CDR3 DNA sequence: TGTGCCAGCAGTGAAAGGGCAGGCAGTCCCTACGAGCAGTACTTC.

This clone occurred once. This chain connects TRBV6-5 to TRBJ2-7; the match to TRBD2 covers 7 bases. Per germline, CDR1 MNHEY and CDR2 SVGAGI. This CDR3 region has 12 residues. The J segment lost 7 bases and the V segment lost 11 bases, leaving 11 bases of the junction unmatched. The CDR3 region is CAAGGGLREQYF. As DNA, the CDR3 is TGTGCCGCAGGCGGGGGTCTGAGGGAGCAGTACTTC.

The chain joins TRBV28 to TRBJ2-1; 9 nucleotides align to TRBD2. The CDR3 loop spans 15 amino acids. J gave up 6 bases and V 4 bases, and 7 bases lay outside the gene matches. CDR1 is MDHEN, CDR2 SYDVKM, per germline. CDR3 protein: CASSSIGLASNEQFF. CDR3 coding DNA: TGTGCCAGCAGTTCCATAGGACTAGCGTCCAATGAGCAGTTCTTC.

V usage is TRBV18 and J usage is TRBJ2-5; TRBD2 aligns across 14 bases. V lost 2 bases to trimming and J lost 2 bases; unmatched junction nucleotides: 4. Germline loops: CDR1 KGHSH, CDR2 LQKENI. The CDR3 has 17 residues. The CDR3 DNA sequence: TGTGCCAGCTCACCATCGAGGACTAGCGGGGGGCAAGAGACCCAGTACTTC. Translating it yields CASSPSRTSGGQETQYF.

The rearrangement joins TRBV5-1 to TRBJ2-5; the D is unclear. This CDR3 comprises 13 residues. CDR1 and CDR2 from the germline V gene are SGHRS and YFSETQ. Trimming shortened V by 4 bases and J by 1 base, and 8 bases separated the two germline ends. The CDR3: CASSPGPQETQYF. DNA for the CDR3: TGCGCCAGCAGCCCGGGCCCCCAAGAGACCCAGTACTTC.

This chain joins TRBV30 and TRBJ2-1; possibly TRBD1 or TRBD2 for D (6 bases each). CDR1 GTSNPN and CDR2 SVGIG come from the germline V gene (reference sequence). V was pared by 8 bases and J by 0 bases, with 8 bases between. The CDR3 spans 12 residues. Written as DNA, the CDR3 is TGTGCCGAGGGGGGCTCCTACAATGAGCAGTTCTTC. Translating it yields CAEGGSYNEQFF.

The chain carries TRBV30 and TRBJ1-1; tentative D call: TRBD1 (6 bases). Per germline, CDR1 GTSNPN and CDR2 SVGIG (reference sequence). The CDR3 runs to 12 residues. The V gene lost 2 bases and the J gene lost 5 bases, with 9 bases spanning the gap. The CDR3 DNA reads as TGTGCCTGGAGTAGACAGGCGACTGAAGCTTTCTTT. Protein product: CAWSRQATEAFF. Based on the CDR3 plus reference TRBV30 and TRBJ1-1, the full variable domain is SQTIHQWPATLVQPVGSPLSLECTVEGTSNPNLYWYRQAAGRGLQLLFYSVGIGQISSEVPQNLSASRPQDRQFILSSKKLLLSDSGFYLCAWSRQATEAFFGQGTRLTVV.

The DNA for the CDR3 is TGCGCCAGCAGCCAACCGGGGGCGGGTCAGCCCCAGCATTTT. Translated, it gives CASSQPGAGQPQHF. This chain uses TRBV4-1 with TRBJ1-5; a possible D gene is TRBD1 (6 bases). Trimming removed 2 bases at V and 6 bases at J, with 11 bases between. In germline, CDR1 is MGHRA, CDR2 YSYEKL. The CDR3 consists of 14 residues.